A selection of T cell receptor beta chains follows, all from one sample in a study of blood T cell repertoires in COVID-19. Profiled with immunoSEQ multiplex PCR; TCRdb holds only in-frame clones, not every one. The data show about 210,000 clones, about four fifths seen once. Material for sequencing was peripheral blood. These receptors originate from a woman aged 45 to 65 with acute or convalescent COVID-19. Both conserved end residues are part of each CDR3. Each record gives: CDR3 protein, CDR3 DNA, J gene, V gene, D gene, clone size. A D gene is named only where the DNA matches it firmly. Clone size is given for some rows only: seen once, a few or many times, or a class if the clone is expanded.

CAISESATAYGYTF	TGTGCCATCAGTGAGTCCGCGACAGCGTATGGCTACACCTTC	TRBJ1-2	TRBV10-3	NA	NA
CAWSVVGGYGYTF	TGTGCCTGGAGTGTAGTGGGGGGATATGGCTACACCTTC	TRBJ1-2	TRBV30	NA	NA
CASSQGVRVPADTQYF	TGTGCCAGCAGCCAAGGAGTGAGGGTCCCGGCAGATACGCAGTATTTT	TRBJ2-3	TRBV3-1/TRBV3-2	NA	NA
CASSLDDRSNSPLHF	TGTGCCAGCAGCCTCGACGACAGGTCTAATTCACCCCTCCACTTT	TRBJ1-6	TRBV7-3	NA	NA
CASSPPGTGVHEQYF	TGTGCCAGCAGCCCCCCCGGGACAGGGGTCCACGAGCAGTACTTC	TRBJ2-7	TRBV28	TRBD1	NA
CASSPQGAGEKLFF	TGTGCCAGCTCGCCACAGGGGGCTGGGGAGAAGCTGTTTTTT	TRBJ2-2	TRBV18	TRBD1	NA
CASSSSFQGGHYGYTF	TGCGCCAGCAGCTCCTCTTTCCAGGGGGGACACTATGGCTACACCTTC	TRBJ1-2	TRBV5-1	TRBD1	NA
CSASRTGVEQYF	TGCAGTGCTAGTCGGACAGGGGTCGAGCAGTACTTC	TRBJ2-7	TRBV20-1	TRBD1	few
CASSVPIAGAADTQYF	TGCGCCAGCAGCGTACCTATAGCGGGAGCCGCAGATACGCAGTATTTT	TRBJ2-3	TRBV5-1	TRBD2	NA
CSASHGTATNQPQHF	TGCAGTGCTAGTCACGGGACAGCTACAAATCAGCCCCAGCATTTT	TRBJ1-5	TRBV20-1	TRBD1	NA
CASSLVSGRIKSNEQFF	TGCGCCAGCAGCTTGGTTAGCGGGAGGATAAAGAGCAATGAGCAGTTCTTC	TRBJ2-1	TRBV5-1	TRBD2	once
CASSQDFGQGADSNEQFF	TGTGCCAGCAGCCAAGACTTTGGACAGGGGGCGGATTCCAATGAGCAGTTCTTC	TRBJ2-1	TRBV3-1/TRBV3-2	TRBD1	NA
CASSQATLRGNEQFF	TGTGCCAGCAGCCAAGCAACCCTTCGGGGCAATGAGCAGTTCTTC	TRBJ2-1	TRBV4-2	NA	NA
CASSGRDRGLEKLFF	TGTGCCAGCAGCGGGCGGGACAGGGGGCTTGAAAAACTGTTTTTT	TRBJ1-4	TRBV7-9	TRBD1	NA
CSVVPSGKIWEQYF	TGCAGCGTTGTGCCCAGCGGGAAGATATGGGAGCAGTACTTC	TRBJ2-7	TRBV29-1	TRBD2	NA
CASTDPRGRDTEAFF	TGTGCCAGTACCGATCCCAGGGGGCGCGACACTGAAGCTTTCTTT	TRBJ1-1	TRBV19	TRBD1	NA
CASSLAGFSTDTQYF	TGTGCCAGCAGTTTGGCAGGGTTCAGCACAGATACGCAGTATTTT	TRBJ2-3	TRBV28	NA	NA
CASSQEQGAVYGYTF	TGTGCCAGCAGCCAGGAACAGGGGGCGGTCTATGGCTACACCTTC	TRBJ1-2	TRBV3-1/TRBV3-2	TRBD1	once
CASSLGVGVTDTQYF	TGCGCCAGCAGCTTGGGGGTAGGGGTTACAGATACGCAGTATTTT	TRBJ2-3	TRBV5-1	NA	NA
CASSSGFGNTEAFF	TGTGCCAGCAGCTCGGGGTTCGGGAACACTGAAGCTTTCTTT	TRBJ1-1	TRBV7-2	NA	once
CASSQIPGQGEYEQYF	TGCGCCAGCAGCCAGATTCCGGGACAGGGGGAGTACGAGCAGTACTTC	TRBJ2-7	TRBV4-1	TRBD1	NA
CASSPGRKQETQYF	TGTGCCAGCAGCCCGGGGAGGAAACAAGAGACCCAGTACTTC	TRBJ2-5	TRBV7-9	NA	once
CASSLTSGSFNEQFF	TGTGCCAGCAGCCTCACTAGCGGGAGCTTCAATGAGCAGTTCTTC	TRBJ2-1	TRBV6-5	TRBD2	NA
CASSLISGLAGEGQYF	TGCGCCAGCAGCCTGATCAGCGGACTAGCGGGAGAAGGGCAGTACTTC	TRBJ2-7	TRBV5-1	TRBD2	NA
CASSLQPNTDTQYF	TGTGCCAGCAGTTTACAACCTAACACAGATACGCAGTATTTT	TRBJ2-3	TRBV27	NA	NA
CASGLVTGDPRNQPQHF	TGTGCTAGTGGTTTGGTAACCGGAGACCCTAGGAATCAGCCCCAGCATTTT	TRBJ1-5	TRBV12-5	NA	NA
CATGSSVYEQYF	TGTGCCACCGGGAGTAGCGTCTACGAGCAGTACTTC	TRBJ2-7	TRBV24-1	NA	NA
CASSISGRPLTPGELFF	TGTGCCAGTAGTATCAGCGGGAGGCCCCTTACACCCGGGGAGCTGTTTTTT	TRBJ2-2	TRBV19	TRBD2	NA
CASSAEPGQGPEKLFF	TGTGCCAGCAGCGCAGAGCCGGGACAGGGACCTGAAAAACTGTTTTTT	TRBJ1-4	TRBV7-9	TRBD1	NA
CASSPGTALYGYTF	TGTGCCAGCAGCCCCGGGACAGCGCTCTATGGCTACACCTTC	TRBJ1-2	TRBV27	TRBD1	NA
CASRWTAGETQYF	TGTGCCAGCAGATGGACCGCGGGGGAGACCCAGTACTTC	TRBJ2-5	TRBV6-5	NA	NA
CASSYPPNNEQFF	TGTGCCAGCAGTTACCCTCCTAACAATGAGCAGTTCTTC	TRBJ2-1	TRBV6-2/TRBV6-3	NA	NA
CAWSGQGWNEQFF	TGTGCCTGGTCGGGACAGGGGTGGAATGAGCAGTTCTTC	TRBJ2-1	TRBV30	TRBD1	NA
CAISDRTGIIGELFF	TGTGCCATCAGTGATAGGACAGGGATTATCGGGGAGCTGTTTTTT	TRBJ2-2	TRBV10-3	TRBD1	NA
CASRDRGYYGYTF	TGTGCCAGCAGGGACAGGGGTTACTATGGCTACACCTTC	TRBJ1-2	TRBV6-5	TRBD1	NA
CASSLNQGATYEQYF	TGTGCCAGCAGCTTGAACCAAGGGGCTACCTACGAGCAGTACTTC	TRBJ2-7	TRBV5-5	NA	NA
CASTMREYADTQYF	TGTGCCAGCACTATGCGGGAGTACGCAGATACGCAGTATTTT	TRBJ2-3	TRBV5-6	TRBD2	few
CASSPESASEQFF	TGTGCCAGCAGCCCCGAGAGTGCATCTGAGCAGTTCTTC	TRBJ2-1	TRBV11-3	NA	NA
CASSEGNSPKGHF	TGTGCCAGCAGTGAAGGGAACAGCCCCAAGGGGCACTTC	TRBJ2-7	TRBV6-1	NA	NA
CASSLSGEGTEAFF	TGCGCCAGCAGCTTGTCTGGGGAGGGCACTGAAGCTTTCTTT	TRBJ1-1	TRBV5-1	NA	NA
CASSPSGKKTEAFF	TGTGCCAGCTCACCCTCCGGGAAGAAGACTGAAGCTTTCTTT	TRBJ1-1	TRBV18	NA	NA
CASSQGGGSYNEQFF	TGTGCCAGCAGCCAAGGGGGGGGCTCCTACAATGAGCAGTTCTTC	TRBJ2-1	TRBV3-1/TRBV3-2	TRBD2	NA
CASRTGLAEETQYF	TGTGCCAGCAGGACCGGACTAGCGGAAGAGACCCAGTACTTC	TRBJ2-5	TRBV6-6	TRBD2	NA
CASSQASGQPQHF	TGTGCCAGCAGCCAAGCTAGCGGTCAGCCCCAGCATTTT	TRBJ1-5	TRBV14	NA	NA
CASSISRGPYEQYF	TGTGCCAGCAGTATCTCAAGAGGGCCCTACGAGCAGTACTTC	TRBJ2-7	TRBV27	NA	NA
CASSESRDRSSYEQYF	TGTGCCAGCAGTGAATCCCGGGACAGGAGCTCCTACGAGCAGTACTTC	TRBJ2-7	TRBV25-1	TRBD1	NA
CASRFMGGSNTEAFF	TGCGCCAGCAGATTTATGGGGGGATCGAACACTGAAGCTTTCTTT	TRBJ1-1	TRBV5-1	NA	NA
CASSAGSRYQPQHF	TGTGCCAGTAGCGCAGGCTCCAGGTATCAGCCCCAGCATTTT	TRBJ1-5	TRBV19	NA	NA
CASNRSDRAGLANYGYTF	TGTGCCAGCAATAGAAGTGACAGGGCCGGATTAGCTAACTATGGCTACACCTTC	TRBJ1-2	TRBV28	TRBD1	few
CASSQEGRPNTEAFF	TGTGCCAGCAGCCAAGAGGGCAGGCCGAACACTGAAGCTTTCTTT	TRBJ1-1	TRBV3-1/TRBV3-2	NA	NA
CASSDPAGSYNEQFF	TGTGCCAGCAGCGACCCAGCAGGGTCCTACAATGAGCAGTTCTTC	TRBJ2-1	TRBV27	NA	NA
CAYETGVNEKLFF	TGTGCCTACGAAACAGGGGTGAATGAAAAACTGTTTTTT	TRBJ1-4	TRBV30	TRBD1	once
CASSISGEGGYTF	TGTGCCAGTAGTATCAGTGGCGAGGGAGGCTACACCTTC	TRBJ1-2	TRBV19	NA	NA